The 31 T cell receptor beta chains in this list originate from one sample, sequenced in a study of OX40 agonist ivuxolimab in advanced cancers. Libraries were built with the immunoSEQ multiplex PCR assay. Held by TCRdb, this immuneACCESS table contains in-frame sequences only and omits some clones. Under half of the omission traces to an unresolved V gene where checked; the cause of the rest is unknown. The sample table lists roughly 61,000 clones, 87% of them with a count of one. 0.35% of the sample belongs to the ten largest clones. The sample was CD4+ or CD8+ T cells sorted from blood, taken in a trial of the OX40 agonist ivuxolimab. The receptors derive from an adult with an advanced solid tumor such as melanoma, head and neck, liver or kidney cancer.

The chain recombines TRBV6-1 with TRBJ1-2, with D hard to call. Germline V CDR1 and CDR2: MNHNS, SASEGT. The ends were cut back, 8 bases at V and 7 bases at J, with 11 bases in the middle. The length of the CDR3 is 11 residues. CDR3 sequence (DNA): TGTGCCAGCGCCCTAGGGAGTGGCTACACCTTC. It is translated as CASALGSGYTF.

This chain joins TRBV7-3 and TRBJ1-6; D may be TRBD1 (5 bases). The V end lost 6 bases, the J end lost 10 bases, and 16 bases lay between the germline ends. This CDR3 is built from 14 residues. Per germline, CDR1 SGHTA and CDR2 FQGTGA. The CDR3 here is CASSRDGGRSPLHF. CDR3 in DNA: TGTGCCAGCAGTAGGGACGGAGGGCGCTCACCCCTCCACTTT.

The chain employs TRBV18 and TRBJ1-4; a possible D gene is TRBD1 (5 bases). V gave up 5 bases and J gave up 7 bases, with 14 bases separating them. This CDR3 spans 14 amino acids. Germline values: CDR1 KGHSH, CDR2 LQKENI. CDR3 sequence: CASSDSGYSEKLFF. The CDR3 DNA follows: TGTGCCAGCTCAGATTCAGGGTACTCTGAAAAACTGTTTTTT.

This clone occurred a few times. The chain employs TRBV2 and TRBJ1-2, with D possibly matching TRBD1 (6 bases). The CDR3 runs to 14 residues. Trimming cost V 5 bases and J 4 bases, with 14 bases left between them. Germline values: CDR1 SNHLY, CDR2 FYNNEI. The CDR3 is CASSRHGGGYGYTF. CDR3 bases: TGTGCCAGCAGTAGGCATGGGGGCGGCTATGGCTACACCTTC. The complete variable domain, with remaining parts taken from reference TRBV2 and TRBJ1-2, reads EPEVTQTPSHQVTQMGQEVILRCVPISNHLYFYWYRQILGQKVEFLVSFYNNEISEKSEIFDDQFSVERPDGSNFTLKIRSTKLEDSAMYFCASSRHGGGYGYTFGSGTRLTVV.

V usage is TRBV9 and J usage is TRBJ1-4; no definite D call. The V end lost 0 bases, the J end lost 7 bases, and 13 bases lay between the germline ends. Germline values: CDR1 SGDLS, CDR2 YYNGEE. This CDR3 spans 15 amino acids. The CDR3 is CASSVAKGRTEKLFF. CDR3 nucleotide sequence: TGTGCCAGCAGCGTAGCTAAAGGGCGGACTGAAAAACTGTTTTTT.

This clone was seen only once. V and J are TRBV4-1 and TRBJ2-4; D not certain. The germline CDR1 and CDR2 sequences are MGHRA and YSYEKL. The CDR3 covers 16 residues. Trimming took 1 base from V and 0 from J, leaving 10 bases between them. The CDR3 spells CASSQVSPLAKNIQYF. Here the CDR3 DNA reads TGCGCCAGCAGCCAAGTTTCCCCGCTAGCCAAAAACATTCAGTACTTC.

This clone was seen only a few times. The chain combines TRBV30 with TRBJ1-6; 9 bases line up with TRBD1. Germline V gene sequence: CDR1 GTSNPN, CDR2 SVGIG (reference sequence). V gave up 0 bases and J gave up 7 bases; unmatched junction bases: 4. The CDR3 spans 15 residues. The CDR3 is CAWSVLGTGNSPLHF. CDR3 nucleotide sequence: TGTGCCTGGAGTGTACTAGGGACAGGGAATTCACCCCTCCACTTT.

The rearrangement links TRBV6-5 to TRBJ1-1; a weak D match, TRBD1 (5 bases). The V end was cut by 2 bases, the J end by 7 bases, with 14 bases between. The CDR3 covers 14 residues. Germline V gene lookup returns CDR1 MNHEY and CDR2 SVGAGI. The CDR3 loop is CASSYMRGGDEAFF. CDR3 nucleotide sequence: TGTGCCAGCAGTTACATGCGGGGGGGGGATGAAGCTTTCTTT.

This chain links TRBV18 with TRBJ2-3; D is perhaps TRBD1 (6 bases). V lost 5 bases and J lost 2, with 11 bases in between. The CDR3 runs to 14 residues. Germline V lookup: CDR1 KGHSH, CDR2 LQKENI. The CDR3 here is CASSTRTDTDTQYF. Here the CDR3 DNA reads TGTGCCAGCTCAACCCGGACAGACACAGATACGCAGTATTTT.

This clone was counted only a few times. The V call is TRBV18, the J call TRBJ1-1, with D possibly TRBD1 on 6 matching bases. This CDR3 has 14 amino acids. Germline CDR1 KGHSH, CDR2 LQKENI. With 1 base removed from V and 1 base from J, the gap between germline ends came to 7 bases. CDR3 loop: CASSPQGGNTEAFF. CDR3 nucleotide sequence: TGTGCCAGCTCACCACAGGGGGGGAACACTGAAGCTTTCTTT.

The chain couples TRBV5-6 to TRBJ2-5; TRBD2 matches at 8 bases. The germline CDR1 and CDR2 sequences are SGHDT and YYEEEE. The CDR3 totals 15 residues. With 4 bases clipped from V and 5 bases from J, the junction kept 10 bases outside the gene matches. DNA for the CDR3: TGTGCCAGCAGCATCCGGACTAGCCACCCCGAGACCCAGTACTTC. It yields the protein CASSIRTSHPETQYF.

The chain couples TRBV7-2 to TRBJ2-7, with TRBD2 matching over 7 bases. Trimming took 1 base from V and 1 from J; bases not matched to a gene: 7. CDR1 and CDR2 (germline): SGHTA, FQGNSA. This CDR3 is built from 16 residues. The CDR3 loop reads CASSLVSSGASYEQYF. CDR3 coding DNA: TGTGCCAGCAGCTTAGTATCCAGCGGGGCGTCCTACGAGCAGTACTTC.

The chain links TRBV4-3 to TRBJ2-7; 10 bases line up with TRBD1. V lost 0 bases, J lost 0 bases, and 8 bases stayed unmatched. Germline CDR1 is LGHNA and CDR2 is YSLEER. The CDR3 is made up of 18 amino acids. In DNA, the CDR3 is TGCGCCAGCAGCCAAGATACGGGACAGGGGATTGACTCCTACGAGCAGTACTTC. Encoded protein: CASSQDTGQGIDSYEQYF.

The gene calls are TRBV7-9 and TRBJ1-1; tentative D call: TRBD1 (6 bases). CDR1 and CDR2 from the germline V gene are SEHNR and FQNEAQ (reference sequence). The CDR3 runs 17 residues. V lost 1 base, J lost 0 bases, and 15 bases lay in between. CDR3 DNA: TGTGCCAGCAGCTTAGGTCCGACAGGCTTAATGAACACTGAAGCTTTCTTT. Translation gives CASSLGPTGLMNTEAFF.

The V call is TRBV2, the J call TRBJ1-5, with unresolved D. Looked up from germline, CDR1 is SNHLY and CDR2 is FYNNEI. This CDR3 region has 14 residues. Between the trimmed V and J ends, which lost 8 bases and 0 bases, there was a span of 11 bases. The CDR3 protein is CASGRQYSNQPQHF. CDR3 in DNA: TGTGCCAGCGGAAGGCAATATAGCAATCAGCCCCAGCATTTT.

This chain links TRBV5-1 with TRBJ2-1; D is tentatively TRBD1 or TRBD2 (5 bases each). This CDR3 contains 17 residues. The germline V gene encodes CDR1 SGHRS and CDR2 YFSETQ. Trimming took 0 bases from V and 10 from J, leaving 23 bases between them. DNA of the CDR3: TGCGCCAGCAGCTTGGACGGAGGCTACGGGGCAGATTTAGAGCAGTTCTTC. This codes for CASSLDGGYGADLEQFF. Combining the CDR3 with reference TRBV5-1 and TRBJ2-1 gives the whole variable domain KAGVTQTPRYLIKTRGQQVTLSCSPISGHRSVSWYQQTPGQGLQFLFEYFSETQRNKGNFPGRFSGRQFSNSRSEMNVSTLELGDSALYLCASSLDGGYGADLEQFFGPGTRLTVL.

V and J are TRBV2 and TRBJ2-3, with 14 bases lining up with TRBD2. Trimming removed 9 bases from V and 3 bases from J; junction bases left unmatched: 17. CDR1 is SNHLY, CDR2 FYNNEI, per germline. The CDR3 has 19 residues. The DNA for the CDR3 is TGTGCCAGTCTAAAAACATGGACTAGCGGGGGGACGACGACAGATACGCAGTATTTT. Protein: CASLKTWTSGGTTTDTQYF.

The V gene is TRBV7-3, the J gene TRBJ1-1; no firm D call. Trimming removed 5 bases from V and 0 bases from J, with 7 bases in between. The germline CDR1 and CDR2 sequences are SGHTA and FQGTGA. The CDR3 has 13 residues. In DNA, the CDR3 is TGTGCCAGCAGCACCTCGGTGAACACTGAAGCTTTCTTT. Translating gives CASSTSVNTEAFF.

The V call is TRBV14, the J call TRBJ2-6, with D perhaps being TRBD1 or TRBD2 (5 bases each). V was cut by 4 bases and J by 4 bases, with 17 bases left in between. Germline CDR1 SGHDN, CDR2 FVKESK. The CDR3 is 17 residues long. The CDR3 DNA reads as TGTGCCAGCAGCCCGATCTTCCGGGGCGCCGGGGCCAACGTCCTGACTTTC. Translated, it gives CASSPIFRGAGANVLTF.

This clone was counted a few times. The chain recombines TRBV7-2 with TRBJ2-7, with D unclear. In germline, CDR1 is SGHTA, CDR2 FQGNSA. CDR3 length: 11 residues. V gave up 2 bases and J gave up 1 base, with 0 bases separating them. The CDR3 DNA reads TGTGCCAGCAGCTTATCCTACGAGCAGTACTTC. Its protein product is CASSLSYEQYF.

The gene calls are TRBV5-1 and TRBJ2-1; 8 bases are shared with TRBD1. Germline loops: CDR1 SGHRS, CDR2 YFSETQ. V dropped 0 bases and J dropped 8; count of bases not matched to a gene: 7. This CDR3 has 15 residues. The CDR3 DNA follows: TGCGCCAGCAGCTTGGCGACAGGGGAGTTGCATGAGCAGTTCTTC. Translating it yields CASSLATGELHEQFF.

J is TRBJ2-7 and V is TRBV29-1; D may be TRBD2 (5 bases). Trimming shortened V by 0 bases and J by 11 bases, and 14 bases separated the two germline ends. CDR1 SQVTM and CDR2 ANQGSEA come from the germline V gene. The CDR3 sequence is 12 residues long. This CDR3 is CSVEDGVGVEYF. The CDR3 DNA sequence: TGCAGCGTTGAAGACGGGGTAGGTGTAGAGTACTTC.

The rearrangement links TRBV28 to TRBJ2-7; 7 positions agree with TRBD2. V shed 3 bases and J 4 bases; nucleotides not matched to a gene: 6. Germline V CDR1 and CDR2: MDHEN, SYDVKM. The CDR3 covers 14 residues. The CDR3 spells CASSLAGEVYEQYF. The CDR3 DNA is TGTGCCAGCAGTTTGGCGGGGGAGGTATACGAGCAGTACTTC. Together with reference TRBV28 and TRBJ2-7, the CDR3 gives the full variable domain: DVKVTQSSRYLVKRTGEKVFLECVQDMDHENMFWYRQDPGLGLRLIYFSYDVKMKEKGDIPEGYSVSREKKERFSLILESASTNQTSMYLCASSLAGEVYEQYFGPGTRLTVT.

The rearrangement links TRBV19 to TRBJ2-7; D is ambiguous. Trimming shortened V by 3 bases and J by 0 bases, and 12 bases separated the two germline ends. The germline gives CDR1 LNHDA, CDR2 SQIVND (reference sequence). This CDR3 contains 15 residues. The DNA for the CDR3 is TGTGCCAGTAGTATTCAGCCAGGTAGCTCCTACGAGCAGTACTTC. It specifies CASSIQPGSSYEQYF.

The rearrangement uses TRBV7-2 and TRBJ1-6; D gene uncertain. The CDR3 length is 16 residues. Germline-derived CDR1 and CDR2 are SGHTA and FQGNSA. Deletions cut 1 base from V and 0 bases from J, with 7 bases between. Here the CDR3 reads CASSLDPGSYNSPLHF. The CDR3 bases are TGTGCCAGCAGCTTAGACCCGGGCTCCTATAATTCACCCCTCCACTTT. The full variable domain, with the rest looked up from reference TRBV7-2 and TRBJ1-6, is GAGVSQSPSNKVTEKGKDVELRCDPISGHTALYWYRQSLGQGLEFLIYFQGNSAPDKSGLPSDRFSAERTGGSVSTLTIQRTQQEDSAVYLCASSLDPGSYNSPLHFGNGTRLTVT.

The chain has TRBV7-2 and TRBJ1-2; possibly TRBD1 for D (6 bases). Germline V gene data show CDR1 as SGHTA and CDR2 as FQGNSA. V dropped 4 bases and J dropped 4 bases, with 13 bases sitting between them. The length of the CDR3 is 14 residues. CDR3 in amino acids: CASSSTGSRYGYTF. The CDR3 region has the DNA TGTGCCAGCAGCTCCACAGGGTCTCGCTATGGCTACACCTTC.

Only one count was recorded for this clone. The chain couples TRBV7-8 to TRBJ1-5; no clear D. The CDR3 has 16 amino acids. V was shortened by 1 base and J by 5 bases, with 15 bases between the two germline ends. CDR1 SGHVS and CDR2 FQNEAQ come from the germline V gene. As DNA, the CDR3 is TGTGCCAGCAGCTTAGGGCGGTCTTTTCAGGATCAGCCCCAGCATTTT. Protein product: CASSLGRSFQDQPQHF. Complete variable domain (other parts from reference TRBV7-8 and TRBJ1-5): GAGVSQSPRYKVAKRGQDVALRCDPISGHVSLFWYQQALGQGPEFLTYFQNEAQLDKSGLPSDRFFAERPEGSVSTLKIQRTQQEDSAVYLCASSLGRSFQDQPQHFGDGTRLSIL.

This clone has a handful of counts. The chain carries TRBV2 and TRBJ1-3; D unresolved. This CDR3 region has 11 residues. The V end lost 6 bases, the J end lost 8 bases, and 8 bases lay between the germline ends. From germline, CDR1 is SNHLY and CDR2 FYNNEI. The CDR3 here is CASRTLDTIYF. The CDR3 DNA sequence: TGTGCCAGCAGGACCTTGGACACCATATATTTT. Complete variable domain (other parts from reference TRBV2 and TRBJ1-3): EPEVTQTPSHQVTQMGQEVILRCVPISNHLYFYWYRQILGQKVEFLVSFYNNEISEKSEIFDDQFSVERPDGSNFTLKIRSTKLEDSAMYFCASRTLDTIYFGEGSWLTVV.

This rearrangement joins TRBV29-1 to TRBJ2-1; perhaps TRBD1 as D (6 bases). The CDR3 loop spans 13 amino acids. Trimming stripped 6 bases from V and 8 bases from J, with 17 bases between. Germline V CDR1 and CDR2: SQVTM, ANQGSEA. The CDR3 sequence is CSVGTSWVDEQFF. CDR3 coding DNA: TGCAGCGTGGGGACATCTTGGGTCGATGAGCAGTTCTTC.

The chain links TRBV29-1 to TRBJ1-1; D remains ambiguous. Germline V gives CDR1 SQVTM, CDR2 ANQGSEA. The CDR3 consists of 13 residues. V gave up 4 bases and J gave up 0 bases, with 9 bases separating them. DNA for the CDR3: TGCAGCGTTGGTTTCGGTTTGAACACTGAAGCTTTCTTT. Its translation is CSVGFGLNTEAFF.

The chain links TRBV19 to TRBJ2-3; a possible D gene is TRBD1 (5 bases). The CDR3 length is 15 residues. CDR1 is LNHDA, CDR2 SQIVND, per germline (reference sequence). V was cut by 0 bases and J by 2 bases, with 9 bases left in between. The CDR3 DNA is TGTGCCAGTAGTATAGAAACAGGCCTCACAGATACGCAGTATTTT. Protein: CASSIETGLTDTQYF.